This T cell receptor beta chain is drawn from a study of beta chain features in type 1 diabetes. General observations from the study: The analysis here could not establish whether HLA type shapes TCRB rearrangement.

The purity of all sorted populations exceeded 98%. Worth noting for this clone: Its specificity is unknown.

Sequenced material consisted of expressed TCRB transcripts (all of the isolated RNA was reverse transcribed). The repertoire was sequenced with immunoSEQ multiplex PCR; TCRdb's copy has only in-frame clones and lacks some. Among about 620,000 clones, around 16% were seen once, and the ten largest hold about 0.093%. Germline CDR1 is SGHRS and CDR2 is YFSETQ. The CDR3 consists of 12 residues. The V end lost 4 bases, the J end lost 8 bases, and 12 bases lay between the germline ends. Sequenced material: naive CD4+ T cells from blood. The sequence was collected from a man between 18 and 35 years old in good health. The J gene is TRBJ1-2, the V gene TRBV5-1; D not certain. The CDR3 DNA sequence: TGCGCCAGCAGCCTGGATGGGGAAGGCTACACCTTC. Protein product: CASSLDGEGYTF.